One sample yielded the 9 T cell receptor beta chains listed below, sequenced in a study of CD8 T cells in ankylosing spondylitis (dated by TCRdb to about 2017). Libraries were built with 5' RACE. Reads for this sample came from an Illumina HiSeq 2500. In-frame beta chains were kept once TCRdb had trimmed the public reads at Q25 with fastp and called clones with MiXCR. Each CDR3 protein gets just one entry, which takes the most common genes and DNA from the rows behind it. This sample holds under 400,000 distinct CDR3 sequences; more than 9% were observed only once. The ten largest clones add up to roughly 9.2% of the sample. The specimen was blood, either unsorted or a sorted T cell fraction (not recorded which). All receptors derive from a female donor with ankylosing spondylitis or in good health (not recorded which).

There are a few counts of this clonotype. This chain links TRBV5-1 with TRBJ2-1, with D uncertain. The V end lost 5 bases, the J end lost 0 bases, and 12 bases lay between the germline ends. This CDR3 spans 15 amino acids. From germline, CDR1 is SGHRS and CDR2 YFSETQ. CDR3 sequence (DNA): TGCGCCAGCAGTCCGGACGGTAACTCCTACAATGAGCAGTTCTTC. Translated, it gives CASSPDGNSYNEQFF.

Comment on this clonotype: This may stem from a read error, because a much larger clone lies one nucleotide away. The chain uses TRBV12-3 or TRBV12-4 and TRBJ2-1; a possible D gene is TRBD2 (5 bases). Trimming removed 3 bases at V and 2 bases at J, with 11 bases between. The CDR3 length is 15 residues. The CDR3 DNA follows: TGTGCCAGCAGTTTCGAGGGTCCCGCCTACAATGAGCAGTTCTTC. Translating gives CASSFEGPAYNEQFF.

This clonotype was counted at least ten times. The rearrangement joins TRBV5-1 to TRBJ2-7; a possible D gene is TRBD1 (6 bases). In germline, CDR1 is SGHRS, CDR2 YFSETQ. The CDR3 length is 16 residues. Between the trimmed V and J ends, which lost 0 bases and 0 bases, there was a span of 13 bases. The CDR3 region has the DNA TGCGCCAGCAGCTTGGGGGATACGACAGGCTCCTACGAGCAGTACTTC. Protein sequence: CASSLGDTTGSYEQYF.

This clonotype was picked up a small number of times. This CDR3 reads CASSLKLAGETQYF. In DNA, the CDR3 is TGTGCCAGCAGCTTAAAACTAGCGGGGGAGACCCAGTACTTC. This rearrangement joins TRBV7-2 to TRBJ2-5; TRBD2 matches 10 bases. The CDR3 consists of 14 residues. Germline V gene sequence: CDR1 SGHTA, CDR2 FQGNSA. V lost 2 bases to trimming and J lost 5 bases; unmatched junction nucleotides: 2.

Turning to this clonotype: Sequence at one end of the junction differs from germline and may be a read error. The chain couples TRBV3-1 to TRBJ2-6, with TRBD1 as a possible D gene (5 bases). Looked up from germline, CDR1 is LGHDT and CDR2 is YNNKEL (reference sequence). This CDR3 is built from 19 residues. The CDR3 loop is CACSQVIDSLSSGANVLTF. In nucleotides, the CDR3 is TGTGCCTGCAGCCAAGTCATCGACAGTCTGAGCTCTGGGGCCAACGTCCTGACTTTC.

This clonotype was counted at least ten times. The chain has TRBV5-6 and TRBJ2-5; D is ambiguous. In germline, CDR1 is SGHDT, CDR2 YYEEEE. The CDR3 consists of 17 residues. Trimming removed 2 bases at V and 2 bases at J, with 19 bases between. In DNA form, the CDR3 reads TGTGCCAGCAGCTTTTCTTTGGGCAGCCAGGTTCAAGAGACCCAGTACTTC. Encoded protein: CASSFSLGSQVQETQYF.

There are many counts of this clonotype. The chain is built from TRBV11-2 and TRBJ2-3, with a tentative D call TRBD1 (6 bases). CDR1 SGHAT and CDR2 FQNNGV come from the germline V gene. This CDR3 contains 19 residues. With 5 bases removed from V and 1 base from J, the gap between germline ends came to 25 bases. CDR3 sequence: CASSPPWTETEYRTDTQYF. The CDR3 coding sequence is TGTGCCAGCAGCCCCCCCTGGACAGAGACCGAATACCGCACAGATACGCAGTATTTT.

This clonotype was seen repeatedly, ten times or more. V and J are TRBV5-1 and TRBJ2-7; 11 nucleotides match TRBD1. The ends lost 2 bases at V and 3 bases at J; junction bases unmatched: 10. The germline V gene encodes CDR1 SGHRS and CDR2 YFSETQ. CDR3 length equals 17 residues. The chain's CDR3 is CASSFNAGTGGIYEQYF. DNA for the CDR3: TGCGCCAGCAGCTTCAATGCCGGGACAGGGGGTATCTACGAGCAGTACTTC.

This clonotype showed up many times. CDR3 sequence (DNA): TGTGCCAGCAGCCAAGATGTGGCTAGCGGGGGTTACAATGAGCAGTTCTTC. Translating it yields CASSQDVASGGYNEQFF. The chain has TRBV3-1 and TRBJ2-1; TRBD2 matches 10 bases. V lost 0 bases to trimming and J lost 4 bases; unmatched junction nucleotides: 6. This CDR3 contains 17 residues. The V gene's germline CDR1 is LGHDT and CDR2 YNNKEL (reference sequence).